This TCR beta chain came from a study of blood T cell repertoires in COVID-19. About the research overall: Italy, Spain and the United States were the sources of the convalescent and acute COVID-19 samples.

V lost 0 bases to trimming and J lost 3 bases, with 22 bases between them. Per the germline V gene, CDR1 is SGHRS and CDR2 is YFSETQ. The CDR3 is 19 amino acids. This clone has more than one count but fewer than ten. Produced via immunoSEQ multiplex PCR; TCRdb's table is partial and in-frame only. The repertoire consists of roughly 150,000 clones, with approximately 73% occurring once and the leading ten covering roughly 3.5%. The sample was peripheral blood. The chain combines TRBV5-1 with TRBJ2-1; D might be TRBD2 (6 bases). This clonotype originated in a woman of 80 years or more with acute or convalescent COVID-19. The CDR3 DNA is TGCGCCAGCAGCTTGGGACGGCCGGGCGGGAACGGGATCTACAATGAGCAGTTCTTC. Residues: CASSLGRPGGNGIYNEQFF.